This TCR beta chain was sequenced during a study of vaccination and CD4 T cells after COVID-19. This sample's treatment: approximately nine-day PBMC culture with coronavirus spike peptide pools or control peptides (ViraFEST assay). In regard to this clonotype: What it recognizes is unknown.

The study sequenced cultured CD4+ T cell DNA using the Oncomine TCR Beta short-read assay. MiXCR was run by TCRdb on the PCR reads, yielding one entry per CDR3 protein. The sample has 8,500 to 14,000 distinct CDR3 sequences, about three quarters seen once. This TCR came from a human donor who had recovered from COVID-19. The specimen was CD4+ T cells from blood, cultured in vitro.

CDR3 loop: CASMKDRGQKGYTF. Written as DNA, the CDR3 is TGTGCCAGCATGAAGGACAGGGGCCAGAAGGGCTACACCTTC. The V and J genes are TRBV2 and TRBJ1-2; 9 positions agree with TRBD1. V trimming: 7 bases; J trimming: 8 bases; junction bases outside the gene matches: 11. The CDR3 consists of 14 residues. CDR1 and CDR2 (germline): SNHLY, FYNNEI.